This T cell receptor (beta chain) was identified in a study of blood T cells in healthy people across ages. V was trimmed by 0 bases and J by 5 bases, leaving 16 bases between them. The CDR3 extends over 17 amino acids. CDR1 and CDR2 from the germline V gene are SGHNT and YENEEA. Then a second PCR, running about 6 to 11 cycles, was carried out with a sample-barcoded 5' primer and a J-beta primer mix. One entry per CDR3 protein results from TCRdb running MiXCR on the 5' RACE reads. There are approximately 600,000 distinct CDR3 sequences in the sample; around 54% occur only once, and over 35% lies in the top ten. Points on this clonotype: Its antigen is undetermined.

Whole-study findings and limits: Older age coincided with a roughly linear decline in TCR beta diversity per million T cells.

The chain combines TRBV11-3 with TRBJ2-2; D possibly corresponds to TRBD2 (6 bases). The source material was blood. The sequence derives from a man between 60 and 70 years old in good health. CDR3 DNA sequence: TGTGCCAGCAGCTTAGATCAATCTAGCGCCGGTACCGGGGAGCTGTTTTTT. This codes for CASSLDQSSAGTGELFF.